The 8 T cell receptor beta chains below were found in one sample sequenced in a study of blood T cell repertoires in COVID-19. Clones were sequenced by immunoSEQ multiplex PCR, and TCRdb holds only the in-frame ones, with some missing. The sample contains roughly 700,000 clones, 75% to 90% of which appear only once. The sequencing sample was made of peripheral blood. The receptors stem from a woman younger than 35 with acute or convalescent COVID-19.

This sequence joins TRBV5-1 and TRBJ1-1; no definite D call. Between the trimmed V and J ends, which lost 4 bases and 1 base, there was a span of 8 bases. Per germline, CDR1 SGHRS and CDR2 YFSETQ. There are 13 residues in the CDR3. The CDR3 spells CASSPAGNTEAFF. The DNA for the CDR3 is TGCGCCAGCAGCCCGGCGGGGAACACTGAAGCTTTCTTT.

The CDR3 is CASSLTTGTGDTGELFF. In DNA form, the CDR3 reads TGTGCCAGCAGCTTGACCACCGGGACAGGGGACACCGGGGAGCTGTTTTTT. The chain has TRBV11-3 and TRBJ2-2; TRBD1 matches at 10 bases. The germline V gene has CDR1 SGHNT and CDR2 YENEEA. The CDR3 loop spans 17 amino acids. Unmatched junction bases numbered 7, after V lost 3 bases and J lost 3 bases.

CDR3 DNA sequence: TGTGCCAGCATTTCCGGGGACAGGGTTTTCTATGGCTACACCTTC. It yields the protein CASISGDRVFYGYTF. J is TRBJ1-2 and V is TRBV6-6, with 9 bases lining up with TRBD1. CDR1 MNHNY and CDR2 SVGAGI come from the germline V gene (reference sequence). The CDR3 has 15 amino acids. The ends lost 7 bases at V and 4 bases at J; junction bases unmatched: 10.

This chain's CDR3 is CAWSWARAETQYF. Written as DNA, the CDR3 is TGTGCCTGGTCTTGGGCCCGAGCCGAGACCCAGTACTTC. J is TRBJ2-5 and V is TRBV30, with no clear D. Germline V gene lookup returns CDR1 GTSNPN and CDR2 SVGIG (reference sequence). The CDR3 runs to 13 residues. V was pared by 5 bases and J by 5 bases, with 15 bases between.

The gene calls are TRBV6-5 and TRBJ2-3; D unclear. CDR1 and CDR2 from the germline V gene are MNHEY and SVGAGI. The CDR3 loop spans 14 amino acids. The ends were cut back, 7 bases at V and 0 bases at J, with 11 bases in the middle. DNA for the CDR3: TGTGCCAGCAAGACTCCGGAGAGCACAGATACGCAGTATTTT. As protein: CASKTPESTDTQYF.

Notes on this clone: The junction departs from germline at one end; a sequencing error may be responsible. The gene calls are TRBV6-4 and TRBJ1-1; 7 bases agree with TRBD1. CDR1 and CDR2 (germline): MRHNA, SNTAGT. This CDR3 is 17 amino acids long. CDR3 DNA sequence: TGTGCCAGCAGTGACCGGGGGGGTGACAGGGTGAAGACTGAAGCTTTCTTT. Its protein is CASSDRGGDRVKTEAFF.

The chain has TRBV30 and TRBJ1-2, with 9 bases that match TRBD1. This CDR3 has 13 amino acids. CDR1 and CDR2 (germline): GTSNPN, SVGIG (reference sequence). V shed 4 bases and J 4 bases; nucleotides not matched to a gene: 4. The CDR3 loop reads CAWTEGQGYGYTF. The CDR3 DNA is TGTGCCTGGACCGAGGGACAGGGCTATGGCTACACCTTC.

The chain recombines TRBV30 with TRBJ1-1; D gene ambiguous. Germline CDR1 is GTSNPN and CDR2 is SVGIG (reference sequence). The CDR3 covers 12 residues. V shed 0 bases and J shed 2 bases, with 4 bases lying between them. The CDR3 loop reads CAWSVGNTEAFF. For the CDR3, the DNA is TGTGCCTGGAGTGTTGGCAACACTGAAGCTTTCTTT.